Given below is one T cell receptor beta chain in context. No antigen is known for it. This entry is derived from a study of circulating and synovial CD4+ cells in juvenile arthritis. Germline V gene sequence: CDR1 SEHNR, CDR2 FQNEAQ (reference sequence). CDR3 length: 12 amino acids. Trimming took 5 bases from V and 6 from J, leaving 9 bases between them. Sequenced samples came from active juvenile idiopathic arthritis patients. Measured with immunoSEQ multiplex PCR; TCRdb has only the in-frame clones, and not every one. The table shows about 30,000 clones, with about 94% occurring only once. Findings and limits, study-wide: Some such blood samples were as oligoclonal as synovium. Circulating pathogenic-like lymphocytes shared a substantially higher fraction of CDR3 sequences with synovium than bulk blood. Shared-clonotype fractions with synovium likely underestimate full repertoire overlap.

Source material: CD4+ T cells from blood. The sequence was collected from a human donor with juvenile idiopathic arthritis. The V and J genes are TRBV7-9 and TRBJ2-3, with D unclear. CDR3 nucleotide sequence: TGTGCCAGCAGCCCCGGTACGGATACGCAGTATTTT. It encodes CASSPGTDTQYF.